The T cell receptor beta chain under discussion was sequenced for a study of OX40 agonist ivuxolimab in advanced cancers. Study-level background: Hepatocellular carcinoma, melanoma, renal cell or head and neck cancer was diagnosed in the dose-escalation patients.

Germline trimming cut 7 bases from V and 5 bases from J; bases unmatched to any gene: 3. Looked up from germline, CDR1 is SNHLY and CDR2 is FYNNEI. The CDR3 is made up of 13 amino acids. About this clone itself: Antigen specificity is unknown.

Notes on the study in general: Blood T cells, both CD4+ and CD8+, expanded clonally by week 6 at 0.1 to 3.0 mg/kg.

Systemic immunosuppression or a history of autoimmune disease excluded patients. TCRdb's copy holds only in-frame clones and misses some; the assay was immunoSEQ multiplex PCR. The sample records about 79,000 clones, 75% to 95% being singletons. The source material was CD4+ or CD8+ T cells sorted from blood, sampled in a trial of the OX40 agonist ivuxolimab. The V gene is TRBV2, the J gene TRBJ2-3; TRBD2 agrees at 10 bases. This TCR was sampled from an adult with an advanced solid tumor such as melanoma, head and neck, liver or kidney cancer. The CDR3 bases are TGTGCCAGCAACCGACTAGCGGGAGATACGCAGTATTTT. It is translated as CASNRLAGDTQYF.